This is a list of T cell receptor beta chains from one sample in a study of T-cell memory formation after mild COVID-19. Via MiXCR, TCRdb re-called the 5' RACE reads, giving one row per CDR3 protein. Of more than 110,000 distinct CDR3 sequences in the sample, around 15% are singletons; the top ten hold around 27%. Input material: PBMCs or a T cell subset sorted from them (not recorded which). The receptors derive from an adult woman who had mild COVID-19 (a few samples of this study predate the infection). Cell type and time point are not known. CDR3s include the opening cysteine and the closing phenylalanine or tryptophan. Clone size is stated in some rows and not others, as once, few, many or a class when expanded.

v_call: TRBV2; clone_size: -; j_call: TRBJ1-5; cdr3_aa: CASSVDQRNQPQHF
v_call: TRBV15; clone_size: -; j_call: TRBJ2-3; cdr3_aa: CGTRHSGRGDTQYF
v_call: TRBV12-3/TRBV12-4; clone_size: -; j_call: TRBJ2-7; cdr3_aa: CASSPQLGTYEQYF
v_call: TRBV29-1; clone_size: few; j_call: TRBJ2-7; cdr3_aa: CSVLATEAYEQYF
v_call: TRBV7-9; clone_size: few; j_call: TRBJ2-5; cdr3_aa: CASSFGLQETQYF
v_call: TRBV27; clone_size: -; j_call: TRBJ2-1; cdr3_aa: CASSWTGDNEQFF
v_call: TRBV2; clone_size: few; j_call: TRBJ2-7; cdr3_aa: CASSQNTVGQDEQYF
v_call: TRBV4-1; clone_size: -; j_call: TRBJ2-1; cdr3_aa: CASSQEVPDRVRFF
v_call: TRBV27; clone_size: few; j_call: TRBJ2-2; cdr3_aa: CASRIYQGASGELFF
v_call: TRBV20-1; clone_size: many; j_call: TRBJ2-7; cdr3_aa: CSAREVDGHEQYF
v_call: TRBV7-2; clone_size: few; j_call: TRBJ2-3; cdr3_aa: CASSLVFQTDTQYF
v_call: TRBV7-9; clone_size: few; j_call: TRBJ2-7; cdr3_aa: CASSSYRDRVREQYF
v_call: TRBV20-1; clone_size: many; j_call: TRBJ2-1; cdr3_aa: CSARDRGRALDNEQFF
v_call: TRBV9; clone_size: -; j_call: TRBJ2-5; cdr3_aa: CASSVPRTSGEETQYF
v_call: TRBV27; clone_size: -; j_call: TRBJ2-2; cdr3_aa: CASGGMNTGELFF
v_call: TRBV29-1; clone_size: -; j_call: TRBJ2-1; cdr3_aa: CSVERLAGNAYNEQFF
v_call: TRBV11-3; clone_size: -; j_call: TRBJ1-1; cdr3_aa: CASSLDGDMNTEAFF
v_call: TRBV5-6; clone_size: -; j_call: TRBJ2-2; cdr3_aa: CASNPPGGNTGELFF
v_call: TRBV5-6; clone_size: few; j_call: TRBJ1-5; cdr3_aa: CASSLGQGTNQPQHF
v_call: TRBV7-2; clone_size: -; j_call: TRBJ2-3; cdr3_aa: CASSPARGPTDTQYF
v_call: TRBV2; clone_size: few; j_call: TRBJ2-7; cdr3_aa: CASRERSGQAYEQYF
v_call: TRBV7-9; clone_size: -; j_call: TRBJ2-1; cdr3_aa: CASSLVYTSLNEQFF
v_call: TRBV6-5; clone_size: -; j_call: TRBJ2-1; cdr3_aa: CAVQKSPEGNEQFF
v_call: TRBV5-6; clone_size: -; j_call: TRBJ2-2; cdr3_aa: CASSLVLADRTGELFF
v_call: TRBV15; clone_size: few; j_call: TRBJ1-1; cdr3_aa: CATSREREEANTEAFF
v_call: TRBV5-1; clone_size: once; j_call: TRBJ2-3; cdr3_aa: CASSILGTSGRGRDTQYF
v_call: TRBV20-1; clone_size: few; j_call: TRBJ2-1; cdr3_aa: CSAGELAGGNNEQFF
v_call: TRBV7-9; clone_size: -; j_call: TRBJ2-5; cdr3_aa: CASRSGGTGEETQYF
v_call: TRBV25-1; clone_size: -; j_call: TRBJ1-4; cdr3_aa: CASSWSKDSATNEKLFF
v_call: TRBV11-2; clone_size: few; j_call: TRBJ2-7; cdr3_aa: CASGASVLEDEQYF
v_call: TRBV4-3; clone_size: -; j_call: TRBJ1-4; cdr3_aa: CASSQGGSGEKLFF
v_call: TRBV29-1; clone_size: few; j_call: TRBJ2-1; cdr3_aa: CSVDWGGAYNEQFF
v_call: TRBV4-3; clone_size: few; j_call: TRBJ2-7; cdr3_aa: CASSLGLASLYEQYF
v_call: TRBV9; clone_size: few; j_call: TRBJ2-1; cdr3_aa: CASSARASGRSEQFF
v_call: TRBV15; clone_size: -; j_call: TRBJ2-7; cdr3_aa: CATSGTGNYEQYF
v_call: TRBV15; clone_size: few; j_call: TRBJ1-1; cdr3_aa: CATSRDTEVTVEAFF
v_call: TRBV7-2; clone_size: -; j_call: TRBJ2-2; cdr3_aa: CASTLDEGPGELFF
v_call: TRBV5-1; clone_size: -; j_call: TRBJ2-1; cdr3_aa: CASSRGQGLSNEQFF
v_call: TRBV6-1; clone_size: few; j_call: TRBJ1-5; cdr3_aa: CASSQVGTSNQPQHF
v_call: TRBV7-8; clone_size: -; j_call: TRBJ2-2; cdr3_aa: CASSPGGGTYAGELFF
v_call: TRBV5-4; clone_size: few; j_call: TRBJ1-1; cdr3_aa: CASSWGGQVTEAFF
v_call: TRBV9; clone_size: many; j_call: TRBJ2-7; cdr3_aa: CASSVEPALVYEQYF